This T cell receptor beta chain was recovered during a study of cytomegalovirus exposure and HLA in healthy donors (dated by TCRdb to the late 2010s). A note on the overall study: According to an earlier analysis of 550 to 750 of the donors, 200 million or so T cells yielded 117 million unique TCR beta sequences and 276 Gb of sequence data. An early release covering more than 500 HLA-typed donors comprised about 300 gigabases of sequencing data and around 85 million unique TCR sequences. Of the 300 to 450 genotyped donors, approximately 81% were placed in the genetic ancestry cluster associated with self-reported Caucasian donors. The study aimed to test whether signatures of past pathogen exposure could be identified by cataloging public T cell receptors. The study profiled the T cell repertoires of hundreds of subjects by immunosequencing and related them to cytomegalovirus serostatus. Besides the first cohort of around 670 subjects, a separate validation cohort made up of 90 to 150 different subjects was used. To predict cytomegalovirus infection status, the study combined high-throughput TCR immunosequencing, statistical association of individual TCRs with disease status, and machine learning. A later analysis re-analyzed previously published TCR beta repertoires from approximately 700 donors and added high-resolution HLA genotyping to study TCR occurrence patterns. Rather than using new phenotypic data, the later analysis identified candidate immune exposures from TCR beta sequences and from how often those sequences occurred across donors. To decide whether each TCR beta V gene segment behaved as functional or pseudogenic, an earlier analysis of some 600 of the donors relied on high-throughput TCR beta sequencing. Donor age, sex, ethnicity and CMV serostatus were compiled together with the repertoire data. A later genetic analysis took genome-wide SNP genotypes for about 65% of the 666 donors and used that subset as a discovery cohort. All discovery cohort repertoires had been generated on a single sequencing platform. HLA typing covered class I and class II loci at four-digit resolution. Typing coverage differed by locus: A, B, C, DRB1 and DQB1 were typed in roughly 620-630 donors, DQA1 in 522, DPA1 in 600 to 610, and DPB1 in approximately 450. Because of strong linkage in the cohort, four or five DR-DQ haplotypes were treated as single units for association and clustering. Among some 410 genotyped donors of the cohort, an average of approximately 240,000 unique TCR beta nucleotide sequences were sequenced per donor, around 20% of them non-productive.

Worth noting for this clone: This receptor's antigen is unknown. The input lacks base qualities; no much larger clone sits a single base away.

Trimming at the junction amounts to 0 bases on V and 9 bases on J, and the germline ends lie 6 bases apart. The germline V gene supplies CDR1 SGHAT and CDR2 FQNNGV. The CDR3 spans 13 residues, from the cysteine through the phenylalanine. Only the CDR3 part of the read is kept: 39 bases, read in frame from the first base. The library relied on the immunoSEQ multiplex PCR assay. The multiplex PCR relied on a mix of 60 forward primers for TCR Vbeta segments and 13 reverse primers for TCR Jbeta segments. The CDR3 region of rearranged TCR beta genes was amplified from genomic DNA with a multiplex PCR assay. On the Illumina HiSeq System, the amplified TCR beta libraries were sequenced as 87-base-pair reads. As for the original processing: In a later analysis, tens of millions of unique TCR beta chains were counted across the roughly 610 repertoires, and roughly 9.9 million of these chains were shared by at least two donors. Raw reads were error-corrected and collapsed into unique sequences by a nearest-neighbor algorithm in which closely related sequences were merged to remove PCR and sequencing errors. To assign V, D and J gene segments, CDR3 sequences were aligned to IMGT reference sequences. Each retained sequence needed at least a six-nucleotide match to both a V gene segment and a J gene segment. Rearrangements were called productive when the CDR3 lacked stop codons and stayed in frame with V and J; all others were non-productive. Following IMGT convention, CDR3 was defined as the stretch from the second conserved V-encoded cysteine up to the conserved J-encoded phenylalanine. The earlier analysis of approximately 500 of the donors excluded sequences that lacked an unambiguous match to a single V gene segment. In an earlier analysis of approximately 590 of the donors, a V segment was called functional when productive rearrangements were above 56.7%, and segregating when the standard deviation between donors exceeded 5%. To diagnose cytomegalovirus status from the catalog of TCR beta chain sequences, a statistical classification framework was built. In a later analysis, TCR nucleotide sequences were compared against IMGT/GENE-DB human TR gene sequences so that V and J genes could be assigned. A later analysis assigned CDR3 sequences and most-parsimonious VDJ recombination scenarios with the TCRdist pipeline. In a later analysis, each TCR beta chain was defined by its CDR3 amino acid sequence together with its V-gene family, and reads lacking a unique V-gene family were excluded. As a way to deal with suspected cross-contamination and a sequencing artifact, a later analysis dropped 640 or so nucleotide sequences that were highly shared and had low generation probability. In a later analysis, a clonal expansion index was calculated for each public chain from normalized within-repertoire ranks of inferred template counts. A later analysis computed generation probabilities with a VDJ recombination model fitted to out-of-frame rearrangements, and checked the results against IGoR. In a later analysis, TCR-TCR, TCR-HLA and TCR-CMV co-occurrence was scored with hypergeometric tests, and a repertoire-size bias correction was applied to TCR pairs. In a later analysis, false discovery rates were estimated by permuting HLA or CMV assignments 20 times. A later analysis grouped co-occurring TCRs with DBSCAN, adding TCRdist sequence similarity when clustering within HLA-allele-positive subsets. Repertoires with fewer than 30,000 or more than 120,000 public chains were left out of co-occurrence clustering, as were about 5 repertoires with anomalous nucleotide sharing. This immuneACCESS table, as held by TCRdb, lists in-frame sequences with V and J called but not all clones. Of the missing ones, under half trace to an unresolved V gene in checked studies; the others have no known cause. For V, J and clone size, that table is used; D and trimming come from the DNA. The sample yields about 140,000 clones; over 70% were counted once. Of the sample, approximately 3.4% falls within the top ten clones.

Study-level results and caveats: Sequencing depth was assumed to be roughly uniform across donors in the presence/absence analyses, though that assumption may not hold. Because HLA typing was unavailable for some donors at each locus, only the typed subset was used in association tests. The classifier was reported to diagnose cytomegalovirus status with high specificity and sensitivity in both the original and validation cohorts. According to a later analysis, TCR association rates differed among HLA loci, with DRB1 alleles showing the most associated TCRs and HLA-C alleles showing the fewest. When HLA alleles, especially DR and DQ, strongly co-occurred, TCR associations were difficult to assign to individual alleles. The study gave a list of some 150 TCR beta chains associated with cytomegalovirus. V-gene and J-gene trimming of TCR beta chains was associated with a missense DCLRE1C variant in a later genetic analysis, and the association was replicated in an independent cohort. CMV serostatus was the only immune exposure information available for the cohort. Several of the top co-occurrence clusters appeared to be linked to parvovirus B19, influenza, CMV and Epstein-Barr virus, according to a later analysis. A further reported finding was that TCR beta sequences accurately predicted the HLA-A and HLA-B alleles for most subjects in the first cohort. Correlated functional status among segregating V segments might reflect linkage disequilibrium, but an unknown experimental factor could not be ruled out. Compared with the approximately 700-donor mean, donors in an Asian-associated ancestry cluster had fewer N-insertions in productive TCRs, according to a later genetic analysis. A cluster of highly shared sequence variants was judged likely to represent a technical artifact of the sequencing pipeline. In a later analysis, HLA-associated TCR beta chains were found to be more clonally expanded and to have lower generation probabilities than equally common non-associated chains. This cohort had only TCR beta chains sequenced, and the lack of alpha or paired-chain data limited which features could be detected. In a later analysis, around 17,000 TCR beta sequences were associated with specific HLA alleles at a false discovery rate of 0.05. Most TCR sequences were seen in very few donors, while some public TCRs were found in many individuals. Because the 87-base-pair reads could not distinguish some IMGT-functional V segments, including TRBV6-2 and TRBV6-3, those segments were excluded. According to a later analysis, most CMV-associated TCR beta chains appeared to be HLA-restricted, and the HLA associations seemed to be driven largely by CMV exposure. A few of the identified cytomegalovirus-associated TCR beta chains were confirmed in vitro to be specific for cytomegalovirus antigens. The authors suggested that the approach could potentially be extended to other disease states and immunological phenotypes. In an earlier analysis of a few hundred of the donors, most TCR beta V segments were observed in productive rearrangements about 90% or about 30% of the time, broadly matching IMGT annotations. Because counts were too low, about 18 rarely observed V segments, including chromosome 9 orphons, were excluded from the earlier analysis of 587 of the donors.

The cohort was made up of 666 healthy bone marrow donors. At the time of sampling, every cohort member was nominally healthy, though immune exposures that went unrecorded were likely present. The donor tested CMV seronegative, placing the donor among the 300 to 450 seronegative members of the cohort. A peripheral blood sample was provided by each donor, and peripheral blood mononuclear cells were used for TCR beta sequencing. Genomic DNA was extracted from the blood cell samples with the Qiagen DNeasy Blood Extraction Kit. Sequencing input: PBMCs. The TCR originated in a man aged 35-49 years in good health and CMV-seronegative. The chain joins TRBV11-2 to TRBJ1-6; a tentative D match to TRBD1 spans 5 bases. At the DNA level, the sequence is TGTGCCAGCAGCTTAGACGGGGGTTCACCCCTCCACTTT. This codes for CASSLDGGSPLHF. The entire variable domain, with the stretches around the CDR3 drawn from the reference TRBV11-2 and TRBJ1-6 proteins, is EAGVAQSPRYKIIEKRQSVAFWCNPISGHATLYWYQQILGQGPKLLIQFQNNGVVDDSQLPKDRFSAERLKGVDSTLKIQPAKLEDSAVYLCASSLDGGSPLHFGNGTRLTVT.